The clone carrying this T cell receptor (beta chain) was observed many times. No antigen is known for it. Trimming removed 0 bases from V and 2 bases from J, with 12 bases in between. This CDR3 region has 16 residues. Germline assignment: CDR1 LGHNA and CDR2 YNFKEQ. The sample originates from a study of early T cells in non-severe SARS-CoV-2 infection. Overall study: Sequencing targeted bulk RNA from unsorted whole blood, leaving chains unpaired.

Study-wide findings and caveats: Using VDJdb, the matching emphasized anti-spike CD8 responses while missing private and CD4 specificities.

The library protocol tagged individual cDNA molecules with unique molecular identifiers. TCRdb re-analysed the 5' RACE reads in MiXCR, keeping a single row per CDR3 protein. The sample contains more than 20,000 distinct CDR3 sequences, almost 4.5% of which appear only once. This receptor was taken from an adult who was a healthcare worker with PCR-confirmed SARS-CoV-2 infection or an uninfected control (not recorded which). The sequenced sample consisted of whole blood. The J gene is TRBJ2-3, the V gene TRBV4-2; TRBD2 might be the D (6 bases). In DNA form, the CDR3 reads TGTGCCAGCAGCCAAGATTTAGCGGCGACCACAGATACGCAGTATTTT. Translation gives CASSQDLAATTDTQYF.